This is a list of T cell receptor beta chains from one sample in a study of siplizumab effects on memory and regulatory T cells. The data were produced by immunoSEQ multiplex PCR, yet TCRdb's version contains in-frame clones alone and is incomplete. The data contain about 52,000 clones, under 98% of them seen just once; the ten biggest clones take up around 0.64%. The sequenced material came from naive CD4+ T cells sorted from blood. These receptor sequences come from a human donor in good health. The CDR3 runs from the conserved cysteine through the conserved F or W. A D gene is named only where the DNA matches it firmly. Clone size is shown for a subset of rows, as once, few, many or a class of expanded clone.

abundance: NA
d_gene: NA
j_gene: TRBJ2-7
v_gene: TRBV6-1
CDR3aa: CVSSLKGTLSSF
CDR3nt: TGTGTCAGCAGTTTAAAAGGGACCCTCAGCTCTTTC

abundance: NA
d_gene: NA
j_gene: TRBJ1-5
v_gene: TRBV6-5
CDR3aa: CASSEDGRGPQHF
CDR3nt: TGTGCCAGCAGTGAAGATGGTCGGGGGCCCCAGCATTTT

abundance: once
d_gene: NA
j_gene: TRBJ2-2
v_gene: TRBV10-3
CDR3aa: CAISEGSMNTGELFF
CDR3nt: TGTGCCATCAGTGAGGGCAGTATGAACACCGGGGAGCTGTTTTTT

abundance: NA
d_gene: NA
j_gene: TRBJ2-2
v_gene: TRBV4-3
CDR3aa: CASSRPSGPNTGELFF
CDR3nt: TGCGCCAGCAGCCGCCCCTCGGGACCCAACACCGGGGAGCTGTTTTTT

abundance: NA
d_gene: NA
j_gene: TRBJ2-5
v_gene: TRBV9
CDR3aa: CASSVAGVSRGGAGETQYF
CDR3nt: TGTGCCAGCAGCGTAGCTGGGGTTTCGCGGGGAGGAGCAGGAGAGACCCAGTACTTC

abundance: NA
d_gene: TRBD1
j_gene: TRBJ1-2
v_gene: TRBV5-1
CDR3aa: CASSFNEQGARHGYTF
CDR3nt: TGCGCCAGCAGCTTTAATGAACAGGGGGCGCGACACGGCTACACCTTC

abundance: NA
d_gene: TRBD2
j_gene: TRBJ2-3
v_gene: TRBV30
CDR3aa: CAWSGKLAGMDTQYF
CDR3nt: TGTGCCTGGAGTGGGAAACTAGCGGGTATGGATACGCAGTATTTT

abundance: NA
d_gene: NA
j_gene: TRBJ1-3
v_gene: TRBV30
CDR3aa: CAWSYRGSGNTIYF
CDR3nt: TGTGCCTGGAGTTATCGGGGCTCTGGAAACACCATATATTTT

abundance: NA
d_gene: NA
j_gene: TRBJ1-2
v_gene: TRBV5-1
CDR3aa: CASSPLQTGGARSYTF
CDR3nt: TGCGCCAGCAGCCCCCTTCAGACGGGGGGGGCAAGGAGCTACACCTTC

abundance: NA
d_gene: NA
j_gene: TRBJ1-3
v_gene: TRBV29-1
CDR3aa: CSVLSGNTIYF
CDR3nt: TGCAGCGTTCTATCTGGAAACACCATATATTTT

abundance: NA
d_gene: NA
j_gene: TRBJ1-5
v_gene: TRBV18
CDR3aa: CASSPQGSNQPQHF
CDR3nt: TGTGCCAGCTCACCTCAGGGCAGCAATCAGCCCCAGCATTTT

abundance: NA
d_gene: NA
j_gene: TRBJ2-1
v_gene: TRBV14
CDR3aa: CASSQNKPGLFPDEQFF
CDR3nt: TGTGCCAGCAGCCAGAACAAACCGGGACTTTTTCCCGATGAGCAGTTCTTC

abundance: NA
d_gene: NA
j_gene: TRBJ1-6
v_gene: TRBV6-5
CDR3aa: CASSQSSYNSPLHF
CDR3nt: TGTGCCAGCAGTCAGAGCTCCTATAATTCACCCCTCCACTTT

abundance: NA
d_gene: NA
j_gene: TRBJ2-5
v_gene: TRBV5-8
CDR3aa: CASSSQLTQYF
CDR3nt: TGTGCCAGCAGCTCGCAGTTGACCCAGTACTTC

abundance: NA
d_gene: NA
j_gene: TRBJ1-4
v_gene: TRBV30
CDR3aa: CAWSNGKGEKLFF
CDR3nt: TGTGCCTGGAGTAATGGGAAGGGCGAAAAACTGTTTTTT

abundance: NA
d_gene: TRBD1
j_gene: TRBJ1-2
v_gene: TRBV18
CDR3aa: CASSPRDRRNYGYTF
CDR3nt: TGTGCCAGCTCACCACGGGACAGGAGAAACTATGGCTACACCTTC

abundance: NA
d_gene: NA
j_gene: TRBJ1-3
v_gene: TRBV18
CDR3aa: CASSPPGAGNTIYF
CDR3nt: TGTGCCAGCTCACCACCCGGGGCTGGAAACACCATATATTTT

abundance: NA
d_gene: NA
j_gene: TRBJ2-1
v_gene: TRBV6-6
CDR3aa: CASTHLGRGEQFF
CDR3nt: TGTGCCAGCACCCATTTGGGTCGGGGTGAGCAGTTCTTC

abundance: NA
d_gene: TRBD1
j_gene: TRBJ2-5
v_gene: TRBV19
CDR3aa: CASSLRQGARQETQYF
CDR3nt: TGTGCCAGTAGTCTCCGACAGGGGGCACGACAAGAGACCCAGTACTTC

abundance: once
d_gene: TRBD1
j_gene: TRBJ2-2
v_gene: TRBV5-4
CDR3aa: CASSQGARDTGELFF
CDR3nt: TGTGCCAGCAGCCAGGGGGCGCGGGACACCGGGGAGCTGTTTTTT

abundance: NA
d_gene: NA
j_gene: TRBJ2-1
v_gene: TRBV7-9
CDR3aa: CASSLVRDGDEQFF
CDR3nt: TGTGCCAGCAGCTTAGTGCGGGATGGGGATGAGCAGTTCTTC

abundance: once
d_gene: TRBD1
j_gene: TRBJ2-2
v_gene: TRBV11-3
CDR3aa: CASSLVGSLQGAGELFF
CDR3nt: TGTGCCAGCAGCCTCGTCGGATCCCTACAGGGGGCCGGGGAGCTGTTTTTT

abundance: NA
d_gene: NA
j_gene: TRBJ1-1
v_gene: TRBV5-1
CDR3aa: CASSGAGYPLGEAFF
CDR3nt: TGCGCCAGCAGCGGGGCAGGGTATCCCCTTGGTGAAGCTTTCTTT

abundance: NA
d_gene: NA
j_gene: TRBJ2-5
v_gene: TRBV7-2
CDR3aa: CASSLISLQETQYF
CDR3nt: TGTGCCAGCAGCTTAATCAGCCTCCAAGAGACCCAGTACTTC

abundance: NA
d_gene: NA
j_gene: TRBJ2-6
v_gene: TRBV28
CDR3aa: CASSPGHSGANVLTF
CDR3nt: TGTGCCAGCAGTCCGGGCCACTCTGGGGCCAACGTCCTGACTTTC

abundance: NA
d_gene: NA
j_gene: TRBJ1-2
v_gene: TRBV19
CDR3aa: CASSMQGRVGYTF
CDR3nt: TGTGCCAGTAGTATGCAGGGGAGGGTTGGCTACACCTTC

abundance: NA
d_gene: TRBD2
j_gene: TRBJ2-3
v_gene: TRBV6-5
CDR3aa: CASRPSGSSTDTQYF
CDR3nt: TGTGCCAGCAGACCTAGCGGCTCTAGCACAGATACGCAGTATTTT

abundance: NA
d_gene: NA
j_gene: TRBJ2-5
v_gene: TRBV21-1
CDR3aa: CASTPQRTSGRALQETQYF
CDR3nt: TGTGCCAGCACCCCCCAGCGGACTAGCGGGAGGGCCCTCCAAGAGACCCAGTACTTC

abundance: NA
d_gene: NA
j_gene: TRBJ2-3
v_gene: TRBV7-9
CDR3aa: CASSNTGLGTDTQYF
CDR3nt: TGTGCCAGCAGCAATACTGGCCTGGGTACAGATACGCAGTATTTT

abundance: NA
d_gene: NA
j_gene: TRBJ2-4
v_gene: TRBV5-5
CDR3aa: CASSLAPGWSKNIQYF
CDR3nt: TGTGCCAGCAGCTTGGCCCCCGGGTGGTCCAAAAACATTCAGTACTTC

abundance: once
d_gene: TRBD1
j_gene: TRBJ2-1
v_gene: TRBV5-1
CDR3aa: CASSPDRVSFNEQFF
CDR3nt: TGCGCCAGCAGCCCCGACAGGGTTTCTTTCAATGAGCAGTTCTTC

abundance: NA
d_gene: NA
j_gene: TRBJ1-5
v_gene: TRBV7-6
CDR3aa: CASSLAGLGSNQPQHF
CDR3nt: TGTGCCAGCAGCTTAGCGGGGTTGGGGAGCAATCAGCCCCAGCATTTT

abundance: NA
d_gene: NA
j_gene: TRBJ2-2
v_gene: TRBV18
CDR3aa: CASSPPLGRTGELFF
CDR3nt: TGTGCCAGCTCACCACCGTTGGGGCGCACCGGGGAGCTGTTTTTT